These 23 T cell receptor beta chains were sequenced from one sample in a study of STAT5B mutations in CD4+ large granular lymphocyte leukemia. Sequencing was performed with immunoSEQ multiplex PCR; in TCRdb, only in-frame clones are kept and a portion is missing. Among roughly 32,000 clones listed, roughly nine tenths were seen once. The sequenced sample consisted of CD4+ T cells from blood buffy coats. The source of these receptors is a human donor in good health.

The chain couples TRBV6-1 to TRBJ2-3; D gene uncertain. The CDR3 is 14 residues long. Trimming removed 6 bases from V and 0 bases from J, with 10 bases in between. Germline V gives CDR1 MNHNS, CDR2 SASEGT. For the CDR3, the DNA is TGTGCCAGCAGGGAGCTAGTGAGCACAGATACGCAGTATTTT. This gives the protein CASRELVSTDTQYF.

The chain links TRBV6-5 to TRBJ1-2, with TRBD1 matching 7 bases. This CDR3 region has 13 residues. Germline CDR1 is MNHEY and CDR2 is SVGAGI. After removal of 6 bases from V and 4 bases from J, the junction contained 5 bases not matched to a gene. CDR3 in DNA: TGTGCCAGCAGCCGACAGGGATCCTATGGCTACACCTTC. It translates to CASSRQGSYGYTF.

V gene TRBV25-1 combines with J gene TRBJ1-4; D is ambiguous. Trimming removed 7 bases from V and 2 bases from J, with 11 bases in between. Looked up from germline, CDR1 is MGHDK and CDR2 is SYGVNS. There are 14 residues in the CDR3. This CDR3 is CASTHSATNEKLFF. CDR3 in DNA: TGTGCCAGCACCCACAGCGCGACTAATGAAAAACTGTTTTTT.

In its sample, this clone was seen a few times. This chain connects TRBV19 to TRBJ1-1; TRBD1 matches at 8 bases. Germline assignment: CDR1 LNHDA and CDR2 SQIVND (reference sequence). V lost 7 bases, J lost 7 bases, and 8 bases stayed unmatched. CDR3 size: 13 residues. The CDR3 region has the DNA TGTGCCAGTAAAGGAGGGACAGGCCGTGAAGCTTTCTTT. Translating it yields CASKGGTGREAFF.

The chain has TRBV6-6 and TRBJ1-1; D perhaps matches TRBD1 (5 bases). This CDR3 is built from 16 residues. Germline V gene sequence: CDR1 MNHNY, CDR2 SVGAGI (reference sequence). V was cut by 2 bases and J by 4 bases, with 17 bases left in between. This CDR3 reads CASSYLSGYGGTEAFF. CDR3 DNA: TGTGCCAGCAGTTACCTTTCAGGGTATGGCGGCACTGAAGCTTTCTTT.

The chain carries TRBV21-1 and TRBJ2-5. TRBV21-1 is a recognized pseudogene. CDR3 size: 17 residues. CDR3 loop: CASSKGPSSPYQETQYF. DNA of the CDR3: TGTGCCAGCAGCAAAGGCCCCTCCTCACCGTACCAAGAGACCCAGTACTTC.

The rearrangement links TRBV10-3 to TRBJ1-1, with a weak D call TRBD1 (6 bases). The CDR3 sequence is 13 residues long. Germline V gene data show CDR1 as ENHRY and CDR2 as SYGVKD. Trimming took 4 bases from V and 1 from J, leaving 7 bases between them. The CDR3 DNA reads as TGTGCCATCAGTGGGGACAAGAACACTGAAGCTTTCTTT. Protein sequence: CAISGDKNTEAFF.

The chain couples TRBV7-9 to TRBJ2-7, with D uncertain. The CDR3 runs 11 residues. The germline V gene has CDR1 SEHNR and CDR2 FQNEAQ (reference sequence). V was cut by 5 bases and J by 4 bases, with 6 bases left in between. CDR3 nucleotides: TGTGCCAGCAGCACGGCTTACGAGCAGTACTTC. This sequence encodes CASSTAYEQYF.

V and J are TRBV25-1 and TRBJ2-1, with 11 bases matching TRBD2. CDR1 and CDR2 from the germline V gene are MGHDK and SYGVNS. The CDR3 has 18 amino acids. The junction had 12 bases not matched to a gene; V was cut back by 1 base and J by 7 bases. The CDR3 is CASSEFELAGAAGNEQFF. The CDR3 DNA sequence: TGTGCCAGCAGTGAATTTGAACTAGCGGGAGCTGCGGGGAATGAGCAGTTCTTC.

The gene calls are TRBV7-2 and TRBJ1-5, with a possible D match to TRBD1 (5 bases). CDR1 SGHTA and CDR2 FQGNSA come from the germline V gene. The V end was cut by 5 bases, the J end by 8 bases, with 25 bases between. CDR3 length: 17 residues. CDR3 in amino acids: CASSRGGRGAGEEPQHF. The CDR3 nucleotides read TGTGCCAGCAGCCGCGGGGGGAGGGGCGCTGGGGAGGAGCCCCAGCATTTT.

J is TRBJ2-3 and V is TRBV6-1, with TRBD2 matching 9 bases. The CDR3 extends over 15 amino acids. Germline trimming cut 5 bases from V and 0 bases from J; bases unmatched to any gene: 3. Germline V gene data show CDR1 as MNHNS and CDR2 as SASEGT. CDR3 bases: TGTGCCAGCAGTCCTAGCGGGACTAGCACAGATACGCAGTATTTT. This gives the protein CASSPSGTSTDTQYF.

The rearrangement uses TRBV5-1 and TRBJ1-1; 7 bases match TRBD1. Per germline, CDR1 SGHRS and CDR2 YFSETQ. There are 14 residues in the CDR3. Trimming took 1 base from V and 2 from J; bases not matched to a gene: 2. The CDR3 protein is CASSLTGANTEAFF. As DNA, the CDR3 is TGCGCCAGCAGCTTGACAGGGGCCAACACTGAAGCTTTCTTT.

The chain couples TRBV19 to TRBJ2-5; TRBD2 matches at 7 bases. The length of the CDR3 is 16 residues. V was pared by 3 bases and J by 2 bases, with 9 bases of the junction left unmatched. CDR1 and CDR2 from the germline V gene are LNHDA and SQIVND (reference sequence). As DNA, the CDR3 is TGTGCCAGTAGTATCGGCTGGGCTAGCGGACAAGAGACCCAGTACTTC. Translating gives CASSIGWASGQETQYF.

V gene TRBV2 combines with J gene TRBJ2-1, with TRBD2 identical over 7 bases. Germline loops: CDR1 SNHLY, CDR2 FYNNEI. The CDR3 totals 16 residues. V gave up 1 base and J gave up 4 bases; unmatched junction bases: 7. CDR3 region: CASSEVRLAVYNEQFF. As DNA, the CDR3 is TGTGCCAGCAGTGAAGTGAGGCTAGCGGTATACAATGAGCAGTTCTTC.

This chain joins TRBV9 and TRBJ1-2; the match to TRBD1 covers 11 bases. The junction had 16 bases not matched to a gene; V was cut back by 7 bases and J by 2 bases. The CDR3 contains 18 residues. The germline CDR1 and CDR2 sequences are SGDLS and YYNGEE. This CDR3 is CASLRPNWGDRGNYGYTF. DNA of the CDR3: TGTGCCAGCTTGAGGCCAAATTGGGGGGACAGGGGGAACTATGGCTACACCTTC.

This sequence joins TRBV7-9 and TRBJ1-2, with a possible D match to TRBD1 (6 bases). The germline V gene encodes CDR1 SEHNR and CDR2 FQNEAQ (reference sequence). CDR3 length: 13 amino acids. Trimming removed 5 bases from V and 2 bases from J, with 9 bases in between. The CDR3 coding sequence is TGTGCCAGCAGCCCCCAGGGGAACTATGGCTACACCTTC. Protein sequence: CASSPQGNYGYTF.

The genes are TRBV27 and TRBJ2-2, with 8 bases fitting TRBD1. V was clipped by 7 bases and J by 4 bases; unmatched bases: 2. Germline V lookup: CDR1 MNHEY, CDR2 SMNVEV (reference sequence). The length of the CDR3 is 13 residues. CDR3 nucleotides: TGTGCCAGCACGACAGGGGCCACCGGGGAGCTGTTTTTT. Translation gives CASTTGATGELFF.

The chain is built from TRBV28 and TRBJ1-2, with TRBD1 matching 7 bases. With 6 bases clipped from V and 6 bases from J, the junction kept 10 bases outside the gene matches. The germline CDR1 and CDR2 sequences are MDHEN and SYDVKM. The CDR3 length is 14 residues. The CDR3 loop is CASSRPTGSHGYTF. In nucleotides, the CDR3 is TGTGCCAGCAGCCGGCCGACAGGGAGCCATGGCTACACCTTC.

The genes are TRBV19 and TRBJ2-7, with 7 bases matching TRBD1. Germline CDR1 reads LNHDA; CDR2 reads SQIVND (reference sequence). Unmatched junction bases numbered 6, after V lost 10 bases and J lost 3 bases. The CDR3 contains 12 residues. The CDR3 DNA is TGTGCCACCTCACAGGGGATCTACGAGCAGTACTTC. Residues: CATSQGIYEQYF.

The chain links TRBV14 to TRBJ2-1; 7 bases fit TRBD2. The CDR3 spans 16 residues. Unmatched junction bases numbered 5, after V lost 1 base and J lost 2 bases. The germline V gene has CDR1 SGHDN and CDR2 FVKESK. CDR3 protein: CASSQGVSGTYNEQFF. The CDR3 DNA reads TGTGCCAGCAGCCAAGGCGTGAGCGGGACCTACAATGAGCAGTTCTTC. Complete variable domain (other parts from reference TRBV14 and TRBJ2-1): EAGVTQFPSHSVIEKGQTVTLRCDPISGHDNLYWYRRVMGKEIKFLLHFVKESKQDESGMPNNRFLAERTGGTYSTLKVQPAELEDSGVYFCASSQGVSGTYNEQFFGPGTRLTVL.

V usage is TRBV7-2 and J usage is TRBJ1-2; D is possibly TRBD1 (6 bases). Germline V gene sequence: CDR1 SGHTA, CDR2 FQGNSA. Trimming cost V 1 base and J 6 bases, with 18 bases left between them. The CDR3 has 16 residues. CDR3 DNA sequence: TGTGCCAGCAGCTTAGTGGGCCCAAGGGCAGGGGATGGCTACACCTTC. Amino acids: CASSLVGPRAGDGYTF.

The CDR3 DNA sequence: TGTGCCAGCAGTGAATTGGGGTTTTTCACAGATACGCAGTATTTT. Amino acids: CASSELGFFTDTQYF. The rearrangement uses TRBV6-1 and TRBJ2-3, with unresolved D. Trimming cost V 2 bases and J 2 bases, with 11 bases left between them. The CDR3 has 15 residues. The germline V gene has CDR1 MNHNS and CDR2 SASEGT.

The chain is built from TRBV27 and TRBJ1-1; a possible D gene is TRBD1 (6 bases). The germline V gene encodes CDR1 MNHEY and CDR2 SMNVEV (reference sequence). CDR3 size: 12 residues. The V and J ends lost 9 bases and 11 bases respectively, with 19 bases between them. In DNA form, the CDR3 reads TGTGCCAGTGGACAGATGAACTTAGGGGCTTTCTTT. This codes for CASGQMNLGAFF.